This note documents a single T cell receptor beta chain sequence. The study assigned cohorts using participant-reported clinical history. The data derive from a study of blood T cell repertoires in COVID-19. Across the whole study: Sources were T cells, B-cell-depleted T cells, or PBMCs; the material itself was cDNA or gDNA.

Methods used by the authors: How many nucleated cells were present was estimated from reference gene primer amplification. This table comes from immunoSEQ multiplex PCR, and its TCRdb copy is limited to in-frame clones, with some not included. Clonal size and the V and J genes are those of that table, whereas D and trimming came from the DNA. Of 300,000 to 400,000 clones detected, 70% to 90% appear once; the ten largest clones hold around 0.95%. Between the trimmed V and J ends, which lost 0 bases and 5 bases, there was a span of 18 bases. This CDR3 has 17 residues. Germline lookup yields CDR1 ENHRY and CDR2 SYGVKD.

The rearrangement joins TRBV10-3 to TRBJ2-3; D may be TRBD1 (6 bases). The sequence was obtained from a woman in her thirties with acute COVID-19. Sequenced sample: PBMCs or T cells enriched from blood (not recorded which). For the CDR3, the DNA is TGTGCCATCAGTGAGTCGGTCTTGGGGGCACTCAAAGATACGCAGTATTTT. It encodes CAISESVLGALKDTQYF.